The 21 T cell receptor beta chains below come from one sample, sequenced in a study of blood T cell repertoires in COVID-19. Some clones are missing from TCRdb's copy, which holds only in-frame ones; the method was immunoSEQ multiplex PCR. The repertoire has approximately 70,000 clones, about four fifths of them found once; the top ten carry less than 5.5%. Sequencing was carried out using peripheral blood. The receptors were gathered from a woman of 80 years or more with active or convalescent COVID-19.

The CDR3 reads CASSPRRGDSNEKLFF. CDR3 nucleotides: TGCGCCAGCAGCCCGCGGCGGGGGGATTCTAATGAAAAACTGTTTTTT. The chain is built from TRBV4-3 and TRBJ1-4; possible D gene TRBD1, 5 bases. The CDR3 runs to 16 residues. CDR1 is LGHNA, CDR2 YSLEER, per germline. V lost 4 bases and J 3 bases, leaving 15 bases between the germline ends.

The V gene is TRBV7-3, the J gene TRBJ2-1, with 9 bases aligning to TRBD2. CDR1 SGHTA and CDR2 FQGTGA come from the germline V gene. The V segment lost 5 bases and the J segment 7 bases; nucleotides outside the gene matches: 6. CDR3 length equals 14 residues. The CDR3 DNA follows: TGTGCCAGCAGCCGGGCGGGAGGGTGGAATGAGCAGTTCTTC. This encodes CASSRAGGWNEQFF.

The chain couples TRBV12-3 or TRBV12-4 to TRBJ2-7; TRBD2 matches 12 bases. The CDR3 spans 13 residues. J gave up 3 bases and V 6 bases, and 0 bases lay outside the gene matches. Here the CDR3 reads CASRLAGGYEQYF. CDR3 in DNA: TGTGCCAGCAGACTAGCGGGGGGCTACGAGCAGTACTTC.

The chain recombines TRBV4-2 with TRBJ2-2, with 7 bases fitting TRBD1. The trim removed 5 bases at V and 6 bases at J, leaving 9 bases unmatched. Germline loops: CDR1 LGHNA, CDR2 YNFKEQ. The CDR3 has 15 amino acids. CDR3 sequence (DNA): TGTGCCAGCAGCGAGCGACAGGGATGGTCCGGGGAGCTGTTTTTT. It yields the protein CASSERQGWSGELFF.

This clone was detected only a few times. The genes are TRBV7-9 and TRBJ2-5; 13 nucleotides align to TRBD2. CDR3 length equals 15 residues. Trimming at V came to 10 bases and at J to 5 bases, leaving 10 bases not matched to a gene. CDR1 and CDR2 (germline): SEHNR, FQNEAQ (reference sequence). CDR3 region: CATVTSGRIGETQYF. The CDR3 coding sequence is TGTGCCACCGTGACTAGCGGGAGGATCGGCGAGACCCAGTACTTC. Combining the CDR3 with reference TRBV7-9 and TRBJ2-5 gives the whole variable domain DTGVSQNPRHKITKRGQNVTFRCDPISEHNRLYWYRQTLGQGPEFLTYFQNEAQLEKSRLLSDRFSAERPKGSFSTLEIQRTEQGDSAMYLCATVTSGRIGETQYFGPGTRLLVL.

This sequence joins TRBV7-6 and TRBJ2-7; 9 nucleotides agree with TRBD2. With 8 bases clipped from V and 3 bases from J, the junction kept 8 bases outside the gene matches. The germline V gene encodes CDR1 SGHVS and CDR2 FNYEAQ. There are 14 residues in the CDR3. The CDR3 DNA reads as TGTGCCAGCTCTCGGGCTAGCGGGATCTACGAGCAGTACTTC. Translation gives CASSRASGIYEQYF.

The sample holds one count of this clone. The chain combines TRBV27 with TRBJ2-1; weak D call: TRBD2 (6 bases). CDR1 MNHEY and CDR2 SMNVEV come from the germline V gene (reference sequence). The CDR3 loop spans 18 amino acids. V lost 5 bases and J lost 7, with 27 bases in between. The CDR3 loop is CASSRPGTFGFDRNEQFF. CDR3 DNA sequence: TGTGCCAGCAGTCGACCTGGGACTTTCGGGTTCGACCGGAATGAGCAGTTCTTC.

The chain couples TRBV29-1 to TRBJ2-1; TRBD1 aligns across 11 bases. CDR1 and CDR2 (germline): SQVTM, ANQGSEA. This CDR3 contains 14 residues. With V trimmed by 5 bases and J by 10 bases, 10 bases remained unmatched. The CDR3 here is CSVSLSGTGGEQFF. In nucleotides, the CDR3 is TGCAGCGTTTCACTTTCCGGGACAGGGGGGGAGCAGTTCTTC.

The chain recombines TRBV5-1 with TRBJ1-6; no definite D call. V was shortened by 0 bases and J by 6 bases, with 16 bases between the two germline ends. Germline CDR1 SGHRS, CDR2 YFSETQ. This CDR3 has 17 residues. CDR3 nucleotides: TGCGCCAGCAGCTTGGGAGGTCCCTCTACCCTTAATTCACCCCTCCACTTT. Its protein is CASSLGGPSTLNSPLHF. The full variable domain, rest sourced from reference TRBV5-1 and TRBJ1-6, is KAGVTQTPRYLIKTRGQQVTLSCSPISGHRSVSWYQQTPGQGLQFLFEYFSETQRNKGNFPGRFSGRQFSNSRSEMNVSTLELGDSALYLCASSLGGPSTLNSPLHFGNGTRLTVT.

The J gene is TRBJ1-5, the V gene TRBV20-1, with 10 bases identical to TRBD1. The CDR3 contains 14 residues. From germline, CDR1 is DFQATT and CDR2 SNEGSKA (reference sequence). With 3 bases clipped from V and 6 bases from J, the junction kept 5 bases outside the gene matches. The chain's CDR3 is CSASDRGQFQPQHF. For the CDR3, the DNA is TGCAGTGCTAGTGACAGGGGGCAGTTTCAGCCCCAGCATTTT.

V gene TRBV29-1 combines with J gene TRBJ2-3; maybe TRBD1 (7 bases). Germline V gene data show CDR1 as SQVTM and CDR2 as ANQGSEA. The CDR3 contains 14 residues. Trimming pared 7 bases from V and 0 bases from J, leaving 14 bases between. CDR3 DNA: TGCAGCGCCAGGCAGGGGGGAAGCACAGATACGCAGTATTTT. This codes for CSARQGGSTDTQYF.

This chain connects TRBV6-2 or TRBV6-3 to TRBJ2-2; 7 bases are a match to TRBD2. V was clipped by 4 bases and J by 4 bases; unmatched bases: 3. Germline CDR1 MNHEY, CDR2 SVGEGT. The CDR3 runs 14 residues. The CDR3 DNA reads as TGTGCCAGCAGTTTATGGGGGGGCACCGGGGAGCTGTTTTTT. Residues: CASSLWGGTGELFF.

J is TRBJ1-6 and V is TRBV11-2; D uncertain. Trimming cost V 4 bases and J 8 bases, with 9 bases left between them. The CDR3 loop spans 13 amino acids. CDR1 and CDR2 from the germline V gene are SGHAT and FQNNGV. The CDR3 is CASSSLIDSPLHF. The CDR3 nucleotides read TGTGCCAGCAGCTCTTTAATAGATTCACCCCTCCACTTT.

The chain uses TRBV10-3 and TRBJ1-1; the match to TRBD1 covers 9 bases. After removal of 6 bases from V and 3 bases from J, the junction contained 5 bases not matched to a gene. The CDR3 runs to 14 residues. Germline lookup yields CDR1 ENHRY and CDR2 SYGVKD. In nucleotides, the CDR3 is TGTGCCATCAGCCTACAGGGGGCTCACACTGAAGCTTTCTTT. It specifies CAISLQGAHTEAFF.

Note on this clone: Other DNA sequences from this sample encode an identical CDR3 as well. The J gene is TRBJ1-6, the V gene TRBV7-9; 9 bases fit TRBD1. The germline V gene has CDR1 SEHNR and CDR2 FQNEAQ (reference sequence). The CDR3 covers 17 residues. The junction had 18 bases not matched to a gene; V was cut back by 6 bases and J by 12 bases. Written as DNA, the CDR3 is TGTGCCAGCAGTACAGGCCACCGGGACAGGGTGGTAGGACCCCTCCACTTT. Its translation is CASSTGHRDRVVGPLHF.

The CDR3 nucleotides read TGTGCCAGCAGTCCCCCGAACCGGGGGGGCTACACCTTC. It encodes CASSPPNRGGYTF. The gene calls are TRBV28 and TRBJ1-2; tentative D call: TRBD1 (5 bases). V was trimmed by 5 bases and J by 8 bases, leaving 15 bases between them. Germline-derived CDR1 and CDR2 are MDHEN and SYDVKM. This CDR3 spans 13 amino acids.

This chain links TRBV24-1 with TRBJ1-1; D remains unclear. The CDR3 covers 12 residues. Germline V gene lookup returns CDR1 KGHDR and CDR2 SFDVKD. The V gene lost 5 bases and the J gene lost 1 base, with 4 bases spanning the gap. The CDR3 protein is CATSAQNTEAFF. CDR3 nucleotide sequence: TGTGCCACCAGTGCCCAGAACACTGAAGCTTTCTTT.

J is TRBJ2-5 and V is TRBV7-8; D remains ambiguous. This CDR3 is 14 amino acids long. The germline V gene encodes CDR1 SGHVS and CDR2 FQNEAQ. V was pared by 4 bases and J by 4 bases, with 13 bases between. CDR3 sequence reads: CASSSFRLRETQYF. The CDR3 coding sequence is TGTGCCAGCAGCTCCTTTCGACTGAGAGAGACCCAGTACTTC.

The rearrangement uses TRBV19 and TRBJ1-2, with D possibly matching TRBD1 (6 bases). Trimming cost V 3 bases and J 3 bases, with 11 bases left between them. Looked up from germline, CDR1 is LNHDA and CDR2 is SQIVND (reference sequence). The CDR3 is 14 amino acids. The CDR3: CASSIDGTYYGYTF. In DNA form, the CDR3 reads TGTGCCAGTAGTATCGACGGGACATACTATGGCTACACCTTC.

CDR3 protein: CASSPGQVSGIQETQYF. The CDR3 DNA sequence: TGTGCCAGCAGCCCTGGACAGGTTAGCGGGATCCAAGAGACCCAGTACTTC. V gene TRBV7-9 combines with J gene TRBJ2-5, with D maybe TRBD2 (8 bases). V was pared by 5 bases and J by 1 base, with 20 bases between. Germline V gene sequence: CDR1 SEHNR, CDR2 FQNEAQ (reference sequence). The CDR3 contains 17 residues.

This clone was detected once. It is unclear where the CDR3 begins or ends on the DNA, so no DNA is shown, and the CDR3 is as TCRdb lists it. The chain is built from TRBV7-2 and TRBJ2-2; the table calls TRBD1, which could not be checked here. Germline CDR1 reads SGHTA; CDR2 reads FQGNSA. The CDR3 length is 15 residues, termini included. Here the CDR3 reads CASSLRQFGAGELFF.